This T cell receptor beta chain was found in a study of lymphopenia after photon versus proton radiotherapy. Study observations and caveats: Post-nadir diversity loss with photons came from oligoclonal expansion, particularly CD8+ Temra cells. Post-nadir TCR diversity decline inversely tracked overall survival among those who died. Only patients who died were analyzed for survival; proton advantage is unproven. Under photons, naive T cells and diversity fell while effector/memory populations rose.

Concerning this clone: Its antigen remains unidentified.

Losses at the gene ends were 5 bases for V and 4 bases for J; bases not matched to a gene: 3. The V gene's germline CDR1 is GTSNPN and CDR2 SVGIG (reference sequence). This CDR3 is built from 12 residues. Generated by immunoSEQ multiplex PCR, the TCRdb table keeps only in-frame clones and is missing some. The table has more than 15,000 clones, about 93% seen once. The chain carries TRBV30 and TRBJ1-1, with 8 nucleotides matching TRBD1. Sequenced here: peripheral blood, sampled from a patient treated with photon-based radiotherapy. This clonotype was obtained from a man aged 55 to 69 with pancreatic cancer. The CDR3 nucleotides read TGTGCCTGGTCAGGGGGCACCACTGAAGCTTTCTTT. Amino acid sequence: CAWSGGTTEAFF.